These 32 T cell receptor beta chains were sequenced from one sample in a study of CXCR3-negative and CXCR3-positive naive CD8 T cells. Study-level results: Comparison of naive cells showed more hydrophobic TRB CDR3s in CXCR3-positive than in CXCR3-negative naive cells.

No antigens are known for them. It was by 5' RACE with UMI labels that the TRB cDNA libraries were prepared. One entry per CDR3 protein, without DNA, is what TCRdb gives after re-calling the 5' RACE reads. This sample contains some 150,000 distinct CDR3 sequences. The material sequenced was naive CXCR3+ CD8+ T cells from blood. Regarding subset: CD45RO-CCR7+CD27+CD95- naive CD8+ T cells expressing CXCR3 (TNR3+). Every receptor here comes from a human donor in good health. Some clones in this sample may be carry-over from other donors' samples.

This chain uses TRBV23-1 with TRBJ1-1; without DNA, the TCRdb call of TRBD1 cannot be checked. TRBV23-1 is an ORF, with its function uncertain. The length of the CDR3 is 13 residues. CDR3 sequence: CASGGTLNTEAFF.

The chain carries TRBV12-3 or TRBV12-4 and TRBJ2-4; TCRdb reports TRBD1, a call that lacks DNA to check it against. The CDR3 has 13 amino acids. The chain's CDR3 is CASSFRRGEVQYF.

The gene calls are TRBV12-3 or TRBV12-4 and TRBJ2-7; TCRdb selects TRBD1, and the lack of DNA leaves this call unchecked. CDR3 size: 13 residues. CDR3 sequence reads: CASSLGQVPEQYF.

The chain links TRBV5-5 to TRBJ2-5. Germline-derived CDR1 and CDR2 are SGHKS and YYEKEE (reference sequence). The CDR3 runs 15 residues. CDR3 sequence reads: CASSKAQRGQETQYF.

CDR3 region: CASSLTSGSYEQFF. The V gene is TRBV7-6, the J gene TRBJ2-1; TCRdb outputs TRBD2, but without DNA this stays unchecked. Looked up from germline, CDR1 is SGHVS and CDR2 is FNYEAQ. The CDR3 runs to 14 residues.

This chain joins TRBV5-6 and TRBJ2-3; TCRdb's D call of TRBD2 is untestable without DNA. This CDR3 contains 14 residues. Germline V gene sequence: CDR1 SGHDT, CDR2 YYEEEE. The CDR3 sequence: CASSLTSAEDTQYF.

V gene TRBV29-1 combines with J gene TRBJ2-1; absent DNA, TCRdb's TRBD2 call cannot be checked. Germline loops: CDR1 SQVTM, CDR2 ANQGSEA. The CDR3 contains 15 residues. The CDR3 protein is CSVEPASGPYNEQFF.

V usage is TRBV15 and J usage is TRBJ2-3. The CDR3 is 15 residues long. Per germline, CDR1 LNHNV and CDR2 YYDKDF (reference sequence). The CDR3 loop reads CATSRDLGSTDTQYF. The full variable domain, its missing parts supplied by reference TRBV15 and TRBJ2-3, is DAMVIQNPRYQVTQFGKPVTLSCSQTLNHNVMYWYQQKSSQAPKLLFHYYDKDFNNEADTPDNFQSRRPNTSFCFLDIRSPGLGDTAMYLCATSRDLGSTDTQYFGPGTRLTVL.

The V and J genes are TRBV14 and TRBJ2-3; TCRdb returns TRBD1, unconfirmable since there is no DNA. The length of the CDR3 is 13 residues. Germline V gene data show CDR1 as SGHDN and CDR2 as FVKESK. CDR3: CASSPGGADTQYF. Looking up the rest from reference TRBV14 and TRBJ2-3 gives the full variable domain: EAGVTQFPSHSVIEKGQTVTLRCDPISGHDNLYWYRRVMGKEIKFLLHFVKESKQDESGMPNNRFLAERTGGTYSTLKVQPAELEDSGVYFCASSPGGADTQYFGPGTRLTVL.

The CDR3 sequence is CASSPLTGRPDTQYF. The chain recombines TRBV5-1 with TRBJ2-3; TCRdb selects TRBD1, and the lack of DNA leaves this call unchecked. CDR3 length equals 15 residues. Per germline, CDR1 SGHRS and CDR2 YFSETQ.

The chain uses TRBV27 and TRBJ2-7; TCRdb outputs TRBD2, but without DNA this stays unchecked. Germline V gives CDR1 MNHEY, CDR2 SMNVEV (reference sequence). The CDR3 is 15 amino acids. CDR3 sequence: CASSLSGLAAYEQYF.

This rearrangement joins TRBV11-2 to TRBJ2-3; TCRdb designates TRBD1, a call that cannot be tested without DNA. The CDR3 is made up of 12 amino acids. Germline V gene data show CDR1 as SGHAT and CDR2 as FQNNGV. Here the CDR3 reads CASSLGAGTQYF.

The genes are TRBV7-6 and TRBJ1-2; with no DNA, the TCRdb D assignment of TRBD1 cannot be verified. Per germline, CDR1 SGHVS and CDR2 FNYEAQ. This CDR3 contains 15 residues. This CDR3 is CASSLSSTGNYGYTF.

The genes are TRBV27 and TRBJ2-7; there is no DNA to check the TCRdb D call of TRBD2. This CDR3 region has 14 residues. Germline-derived CDR1 and CDR2 are MNHEY and SMNVEV (reference sequence). The CDR3 loop reads CASRQGPHRDEQYF.

This chain uses TRBV5-1 with TRBJ2-4; TCRdb selects TRBD1, and the lack of DNA leaves this call unchecked. The CDR3 length is 17 residues. Germline V gene sequence: CDR1 SGHRS, CDR2 YFSETQ. The CDR3 loop reads CASSSGQGSVAKNIQYF.

This chain links TRBV28 with TRBJ2-7; TCRdb names TRBD1, which stays unverified in the absence of DNA. This CDR3 contains 15 residues. CDR1 is MDHEN and CDR2 is SYDVKM in the germline V gene. CDR3 amino acids: CASSFRGTLAYEQYF.

This chain joins TRBV19 and TRBJ2-7; the D gene TCRdb calls, TRBD1, cannot be checked with no DNA. This CDR3 is 15 amino acids long. Germline V gives CDR1 LNHDA, CDR2 SQIVND (reference sequence). This chain's CDR3 is CASSIGTGVSYEQYF. The entire variable domain, with the rest obtained from reference TRBV19 and TRBJ2-7, is as follows: DGGITQSPKYLFRKEGQNVTLSCEQNLNHDAMYWYRQDPGQGLRLIYYSQIVNDFQKGDIAEGYSVSREKKESFPLTVTSAQKNPTAFYLCASSIGTGVSYEQYFGPGTRLTVT.

V gene TRBV20-1 combines with J gene TRBJ1-4; TCRdb gives TRBD1 as the D gene, but with no DNA this cannot be confirmed. CDR3 length: 19 amino acids. CDR1 and CDR2 (germline): DFQATT, SNEGSKA (reference sequence). CDR3 protein: CSARGPRPIQITTNEKLFF.

The chain links TRBV3-1 to TRBJ2-1; TCRdb's assignment of TRBD1 cannot be checked, as there is no DNA. Germline CDR1 reads LGHDT; CDR2 reads YNNKEL (reference sequence). The CDR3 consists of 17 residues. The CDR3 sequence: CASSQDGERTGPNEQFF.

The CDR3 region is CASSQLTGFQYF. The V call is TRBV7-9, the J call TRBJ2-4. The CDR3 sequence is 12 residues long. Germline V lookup: CDR1 SEHNR, CDR2 FQNEAQ (reference sequence).

CDR3 in amino acids: CSVEDRSSYEQYF. The chain is built from TRBV29-1 and TRBJ2-7. The germline V gene has CDR1 SQVTM and CDR2 ANQGSEA. The CDR3 consists of 13 residues.

V usage is TRBV6-5 and J usage is TRBJ2-3; TCRdb reports TRBD1, a call that lacks DNA to check it against. The CDR3 covers 11 residues. The germline CDR1 and CDR2 sequences are MNHEY and SVGAGI. CDR3 sequence: CASGTGERQYF.

The CDR3 reads CATKTLRASGGNEQFF. The chain carries TRBV28 and TRBJ2-1; TCRdb reports TRBD2, a call that lacks DNA to check it against. The CDR3 runs 16 residues. CDR1 and CDR2 from the germline V gene are MDHEN and SYDVKM.

The chain links TRBV12-3 or TRBV12-4 to TRBJ2-7; lacking DNA, the TRBD2 call made by TCRdb goes unchecked. The CDR3 totals 14 residues. The CDR3 sequence: CASRDGGLRTEQYF.

This chain joins TRBV28 and TRBJ1-1; as DNA is missing, the TRBD1 call by TCRdb cannot be tested. The CDR3 sequence is 16 residues long. CDR1 is MDHEN and CDR2 is SYDVKM in the germline V gene. CDR3 residues: CASSSPGTGGNTEAFF.

The V and J genes are TRBV10-3 and TRBJ1-5; TCRdb reports TRBD1, a call that lacks DNA to check it against. The V gene's germline CDR1 is ENHRY and CDR2 SYGVKD. The length of the CDR3 is 16 residues. CDR3 region: CAISEMWGDSNQPQHF.

This rearrangement joins TRBV28 to TRBJ2-3; TCRdb gives TRBD2 as the D gene, but with no DNA this cannot be confirmed. The length of the CDR3 is 15 residues. The germline V gene encodes CDR1 MDHEN and CDR2 SYDVKM. CDR3 residues: CASSLISPSTDTQYF. The full variable domain, rest sourced from reference TRBV28 and TRBJ2-3, is DVKVTQSSRYLVKRTGEKVFLECVQDMDHENMFWYRQDPGLGLRLIYFSYDVKMKEKGDIPEGYSVSREKKERFSLILESASTNQTSMYLCASSLISPSTDTQYFGPGTRLTVL.

The genes are TRBV27 and TRBJ2-2; with no DNA, the TCRdb D assignment of TRBD2 cannot be verified. This CDR3 spans 15 amino acids. CDR1 is MNHEY, CDR2 SMNVEV, per germline (reference sequence). The CDR3 here is CASSLSVGLTGELFF.

This chain links TRBV30 with TRBJ2-7; TCRdb outputs TRBD1, but without DNA this stays unchecked. CDR1 is GTSNPN, CDR2 SVGIG, per germline (reference sequence). The CDR3 loop spans 15 amino acids. CDR3 sequence reads: CAWIPNWTGSLEQYF. The entire variable domain, with the rest obtained from reference TRBV30 and TRBJ2-7, is as follows: SQTIHQWPATLVQPVGSPLSLECTVEGTSNPNLYWYRQAAGRGLQLLFYSVGIGQISSEVPQNLSASRPQDRQFILSSKKLLLSDSGFYLCAWIPNWTGSLEQYFGPGTRLTVT.

This chain connects TRBV7-9 to TRBJ2-5; TCRdb calls TRBD2, which cannot be checked without DNA. Germline V CDR1 and CDR2: SEHNR, FQNEAQ (reference sequence). This CDR3 has 15 amino acids. The CDR3: CASSKLREKEETQYF.

The chain combines TRBV28 with TRBJ2-5. The germline V gene encodes CDR1 MDHEN and CDR2 SYDVKM. This CDR3 is built from 14 residues. CDR3 protein: CASSRQTTGETQYF. The full variable domain, completed using reference TRBV28 and TRBJ2-5, is DVKVTQSSRYLVKRTGEKVFLECVQDMDHENMFWYRQDPGLGLRLIYFSYDVKMKEKGDIPEGYSVSREKKERFSLILESASTNQTSMYLCASSRQTTGETQYFGPGTRLLVL.

The chain recombines TRBV28 with TRBJ1-2; TCRdb indicates TRBD1, and absent DNA this call remains unverified. The CDR3 contains 14 residues. CDR1 is MDHEN, CDR2 SYDVKM, per germline. The CDR3 loop reads CASSLWTGDYGYTF.